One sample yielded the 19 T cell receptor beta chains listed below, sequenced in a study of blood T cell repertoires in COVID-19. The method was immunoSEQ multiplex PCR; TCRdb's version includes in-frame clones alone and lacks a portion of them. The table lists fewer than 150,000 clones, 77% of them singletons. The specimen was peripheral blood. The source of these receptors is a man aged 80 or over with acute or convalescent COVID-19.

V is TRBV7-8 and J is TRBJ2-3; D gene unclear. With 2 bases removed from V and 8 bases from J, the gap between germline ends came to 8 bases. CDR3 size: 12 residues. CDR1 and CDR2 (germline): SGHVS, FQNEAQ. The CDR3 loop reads CASSLLGRTQYF. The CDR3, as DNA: TGTGCCAGCAGCTTACTAGGTCGTACGCAGTATTTT.

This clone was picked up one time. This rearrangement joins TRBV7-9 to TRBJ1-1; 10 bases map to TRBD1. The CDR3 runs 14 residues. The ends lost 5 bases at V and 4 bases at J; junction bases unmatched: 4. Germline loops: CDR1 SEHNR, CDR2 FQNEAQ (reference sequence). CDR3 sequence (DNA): TGTGCCAGCAGCCAGGGACAGGGGACCACTGAAGCTTTCTTT. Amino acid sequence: CASSQGQGTTEAFF.

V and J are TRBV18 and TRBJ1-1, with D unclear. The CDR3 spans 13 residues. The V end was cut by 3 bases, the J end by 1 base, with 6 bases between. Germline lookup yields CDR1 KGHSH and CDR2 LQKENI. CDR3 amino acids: CASSPPGNTEAFF. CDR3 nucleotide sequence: TGTGCCAGCTCACCGCCGGGGAACACTGAAGCTTTCTTT.

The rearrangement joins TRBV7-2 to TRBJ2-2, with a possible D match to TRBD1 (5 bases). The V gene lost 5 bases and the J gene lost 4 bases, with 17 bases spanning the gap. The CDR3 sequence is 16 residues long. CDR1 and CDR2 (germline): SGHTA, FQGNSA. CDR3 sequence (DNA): TGTGCCAGCAGCCTTAGACAGCCGTCGGGCACCGGGGAGCTGTTTTTT. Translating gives CASSLRQPSGTGELFF. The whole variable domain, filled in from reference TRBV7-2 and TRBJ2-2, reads GAGVSQSPSNKVTEKGKDVELRCDPISGHTALYWYRQSLGQGLEFLIYFQGNSAPDKSGLPSDRFSAERTGGSVSTLTIQRTQQEDSAVYLCASSLRQPSGTGELFFGEGSRLTVL.

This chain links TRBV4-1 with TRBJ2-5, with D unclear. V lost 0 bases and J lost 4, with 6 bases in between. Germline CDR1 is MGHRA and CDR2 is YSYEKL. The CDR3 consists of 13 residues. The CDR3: CASSQDPGETQYF. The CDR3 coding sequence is TGCGCCAGCAGCCAAGATCCGGGAGAGACCCAGTACTTC.

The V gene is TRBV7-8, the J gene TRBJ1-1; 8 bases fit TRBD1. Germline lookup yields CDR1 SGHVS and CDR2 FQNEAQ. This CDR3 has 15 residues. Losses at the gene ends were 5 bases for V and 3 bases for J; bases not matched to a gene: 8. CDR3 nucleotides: TGTGCCAGCAGCCTCTCGACAGGGGTGGACACTGAAGCTTTCTTT. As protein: CASSLSTGVDTEAFF.

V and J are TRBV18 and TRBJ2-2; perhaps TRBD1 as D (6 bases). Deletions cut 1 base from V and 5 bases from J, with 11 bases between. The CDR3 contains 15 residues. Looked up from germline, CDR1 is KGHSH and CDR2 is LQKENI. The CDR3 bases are TGTGCCAGCTCACCACTTCGGGACAATACCGGGGAGCTGTTTTTT. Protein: CASSPLRDNTGELFF.

The CDR3 is CASSGTSGEDTQYF. Written as DNA, the CDR3 is TGTGCCAGTTCCGGGACTAGCGGGGAAGATACGCAGTATTTT. This sequence joins TRBV5-4 and TRBJ2-3; 13 positions agree with TRBD2. The V gene end was trimmed by 8 bases and the J gene end by 5 bases; junction bases not matched to a gene: 5. The CDR3 has 14 residues. Per germline, CDR1 SGHNT and CDR2 YYREEE (reference sequence). Full variable domain (outside the CDR3, taken from reference TRBV5-4 and TRBJ2-3): ETGVTQSPTHLIKTRGQQVTLRCSSQSGHNTVSWYQQALGQGPQFIFQYYREEENGRGNFPPRFSGLQFPNYSSELNVNALELDDSALYLCASSGTSGEDTQYFGPGTRLTVL.

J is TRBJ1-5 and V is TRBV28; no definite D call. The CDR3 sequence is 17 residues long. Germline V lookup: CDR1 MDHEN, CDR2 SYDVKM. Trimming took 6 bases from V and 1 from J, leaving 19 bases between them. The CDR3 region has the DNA TGTGCCAGCAGCCCAATTAGGACGGGATTGAGCAATCAGCCCCAGCATTTT. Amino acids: CASSPIRTGLSNQPQHF.

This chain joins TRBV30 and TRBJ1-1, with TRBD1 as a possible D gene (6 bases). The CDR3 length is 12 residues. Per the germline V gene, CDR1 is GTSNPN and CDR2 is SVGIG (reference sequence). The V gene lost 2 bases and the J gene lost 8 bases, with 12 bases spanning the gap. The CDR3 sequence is CAWSPSGTEAFF. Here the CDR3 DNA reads TGTGCCTGGAGTCCATCCGGGACAGAAGCTTTCTTT.

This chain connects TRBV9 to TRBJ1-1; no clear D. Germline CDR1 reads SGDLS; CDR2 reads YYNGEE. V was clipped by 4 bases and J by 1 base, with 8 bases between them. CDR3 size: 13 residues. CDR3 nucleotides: TGTGCCAGCAGCATCATCAAGAACACTGAAGCTTTCTTT. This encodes CASSIIKNTEAFF.

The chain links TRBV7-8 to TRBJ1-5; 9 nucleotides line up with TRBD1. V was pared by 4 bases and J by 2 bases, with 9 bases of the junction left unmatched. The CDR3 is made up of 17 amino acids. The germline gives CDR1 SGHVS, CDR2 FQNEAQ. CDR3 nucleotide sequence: TGTGCCAGCAGCTCAACCCTCCGGACAGGGGGCAATCAGCCCCAGCATTTT. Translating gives CASSSTLRTGGNQPQHF.

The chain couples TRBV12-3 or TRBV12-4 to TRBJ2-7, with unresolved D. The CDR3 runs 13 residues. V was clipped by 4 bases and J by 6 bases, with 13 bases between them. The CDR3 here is CASSYYSTGEQYF. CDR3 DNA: TGTGCCAGCAGTTATTACTCGACGGGCGAGCAGTACTTC.

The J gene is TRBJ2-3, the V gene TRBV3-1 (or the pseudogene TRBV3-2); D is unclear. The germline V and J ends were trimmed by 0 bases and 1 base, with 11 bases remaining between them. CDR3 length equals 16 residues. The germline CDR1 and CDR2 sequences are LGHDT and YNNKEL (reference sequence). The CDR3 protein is CASSQDPGLGTDTQYF. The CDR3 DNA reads TGTGCCAGCAGCCAAGATCCAGGTCTGGGCACAGATACGCAGTATTTT.

CDR3 DNA sequence: TGTGCCAGCAGTCCGTCGACAGTTTTGGGAATCGAGCAGTACTTC. This sequence encodes CASSPSTVLGIEQYF. The V and J genes are TRBV27 and TRBJ2-7, with D possibly being TRBD1 (5 bases). Trimming left V 5 bases short and J 6 bases short, with 20 bases between. Germline assignment: CDR1 MNHEY and CDR2 SMNVEV (reference sequence). This CDR3 is 15 amino acids long.

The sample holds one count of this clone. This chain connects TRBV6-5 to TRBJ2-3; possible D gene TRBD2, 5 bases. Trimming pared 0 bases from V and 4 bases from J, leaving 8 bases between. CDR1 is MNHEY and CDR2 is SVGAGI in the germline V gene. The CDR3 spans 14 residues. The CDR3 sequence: CASSYSRVADTQYF. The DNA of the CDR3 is TGTGCCAGCAGTTACTCGAGGGTTGCAGATACGCAGTATTTT.

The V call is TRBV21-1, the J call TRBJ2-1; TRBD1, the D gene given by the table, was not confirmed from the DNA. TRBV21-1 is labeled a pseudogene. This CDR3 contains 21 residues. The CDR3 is CASSTLVVTGTGDIRLHEQFF. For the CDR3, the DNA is TGTGCCAGCAGCACATTAGTAGTAACAGGGACAGGGGACATCCGACTACATGAGCAGTTCTTC.

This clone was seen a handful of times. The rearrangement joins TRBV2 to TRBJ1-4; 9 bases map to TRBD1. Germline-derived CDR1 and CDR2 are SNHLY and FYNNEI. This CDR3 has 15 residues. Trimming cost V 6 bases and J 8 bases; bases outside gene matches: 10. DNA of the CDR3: TGTGCCAGCAGCTTGACTTTGGGACAGGGCGAAAAACTGTTTTTT. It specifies CASSLTLGQGEKLFF.

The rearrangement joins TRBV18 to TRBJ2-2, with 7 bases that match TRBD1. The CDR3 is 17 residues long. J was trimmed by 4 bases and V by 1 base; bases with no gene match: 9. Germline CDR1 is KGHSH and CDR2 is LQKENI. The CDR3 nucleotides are TGTGCCAGCTCACCACGCCCAGGGGGTCATAGCACCGGGGAGCTGTTTTTT. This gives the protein CASSPRPGGHSTGELFF.